The clone carrying this TCR beta chain was seen only a few times. Clones were sequenced by immunoSEQ multiplex PCR, and TCRdb holds only the in-frame ones, with some missing. The table includes 200,000 to 250,000 clones, roughly 88% detected once. The data are from a study of blood T cell repertoires in COVID-19. About the study: Nucleic acid was either cDNA or gDNA, and it came from T cells, B-cell-depleted T cells, or PBMCs.

The germline CDR1 and CDR2 sequences are SGDLS and YYNGEE. There are 14 residues in the CDR3. After removal of 4 bases from V and 8 bases from J, the junction contained 8 bases not matched to a gene. This sequence was found in a woman between 45 and 65 years old with acute COVID-19. The chain combines TRBV9 with TRBJ1-4; 7 bases map to TRBD1. Input material: PBMCs or T cells enriched from blood (not recorded which). CDR3 sequence (DNA): TGTGCCAGCAGCCTGGGACAGCCGGGGGAAAAACTGTTTTTT. Translation: CASSLGQPGEKLFF. Full variable domain (remainder filled in from reference TRBV9 and TRBJ1-4): DSGVTQTPKHLITATGQRVTLRCSPRSGDLSVYWYQQSLDQGLQFLIQYYNGEERAKGNILERFSAQQFPDLHSELNLSSLELGDSALYFCASSLGQPGEKLFFGSGTQLSVL.